This TCR beta chain comes out of a study of blood T cell repertoires in COVID-19. How the authors handled the data: Nucleated cell counts were estimated from reference gene primer amplification. The method was immunoSEQ multiplex PCR; TCRdb's version includes in-frame clones alone and lacks a portion of them. That table furnishes V, J and clone size, whereas the DNA furnished D and trimming. Here the sample spans around 75,000 clones, roughly 90% being singletons. Germline CDR1 is SGHNT and CDR2 is YYREEE (reference sequence). The CDR3 runs 15 residues. The germline V and J ends were trimmed by 5 bases and 0 bases, with 15 bases remaining between them.

The chain couples TRBV5-4 to TRBJ2-7; D perhaps matches TRBD2 (5 bases). Material: peripheral blood. This clonotype originated in a man aged 55 to 70 with acute or convalescent COVID-19. The CDR3 bases are TGTGCCAGCAGTACCGGACTGGGCAGCTCCTACGAGCAGTACTTC. This codes for CASSTGLGSSYEQYF. The full variable domain, its missing parts supplied by reference TRBV5-4 and TRBJ2-7, is ETGVTQSPTHLIKTRGQQVTLRCSSQSGHNTVSWYQQALGQGPQFIFQYYREEENGRGNFPPRFSGLQFPNYSSELNVNALELDDSALYLCASSTGLGSSYEQYFGPGTRLTVT.